This TCR beta chain was documented in a study of T cells expressing NK-cell markers. TCRdb reanalyzed the 5' RACE reads and collapses them to one entry per CDR3 protein, without DNA. The sample's table shows over 350,000 distinct CDR3 sequences. Germline CDR1 and CDR2: LNHNV and YYDKDF (reference sequence). The CDR3 extends over 12 amino acids. The genes are TRBV15 and TRBJ1-1; the D call of TRBD1 rests on TCRdb alone, since no DNA is present to check it. Sequencing input: blood T cells: a sorted CD56 or NKG2C T cell subset, CD4+ or CD8+ T cells, or bulk PBMC T cells (not recorded which). The clonotype was recovered from a woman aged 45-59 years in good health. CDR3 loop: CATSGDSTEAFF. Full variable domain (missing parts from reference TRBV15 and TRBJ1-1): DAMVIQNPRYQVTQFGKPVTLSCSQTLNHNVMYWYQQKSSQAPKLLFHYYDKDFNNEADTPDNFQSRRPNTSFCFLDIRSPGLGDTAMYLCATSGDSTEAFFGQGTRLTVV.